The 10 T cell receptor beta chains listed next were all sequenced from one sample in a study of blood T cell repertoires in COVID-19. The protocol was immunoSEQ multiplex PCR, while the TCRdb copy is restricted to in-frame clones and leaves out a portion. The table records 140,000 to 150,000 clones, roughly 88% of them present only once. Material for sequencing was peripheral blood. The receptors were sampled from a woman between 45 and 65 years old with acute or convalescent COVID-19.

The gene calls are TRBV2 and TRBJ1-5, with D unresolved. This CDR3 spans 14 amino acids. Germline values: CDR1 SNHLY, CDR2 FYNNEI. V lost 2 bases, J lost 9 bases, and 14 bases lay in between. The CDR3 loop is CASSETGSKPPQHF. CDR3 DNA sequence: TGTGCCAGCAGTGAAACGGGATCTAAGCCGCCCCAGCATTTT.

This chain uses TRBV7-8 with TRBJ1-3, with 7 bases lining up with TRBD1. V lost 5 bases to trimming and J lost 1 base; unmatched junction nucleotides: 5. Per germline, CDR1 SGHVS and CDR2 FQNEAQ. The CDR3 runs to 15 residues. The CDR3 reads CASSESTGSGNTIYF. Here the CDR3 DNA reads TGTGCCAGCAGCGAATCGACAGGGTCTGGAAACACCATATATTTT.

This sequence joins TRBV4-1 and TRBJ2-5, with 13 bases aligning to TRBD2. This CDR3 has 16 amino acids. V lost 3 bases to trimming and J lost 5 bases; unmatched junction nucleotides: 6. Germline V gives CDR1 MGHRA, CDR2 YSYEKL. The CDR3 spells CASSHWTSGSRETQYF. CDR3 coding DNA: TGCGCCAGCAGCCACTGGACTAGCGGGAGCCGGGAGACCCAGTACTTC.

This chain joins TRBV5-1 and TRBJ1-3; 7 bases fit TRBD1. J lost 0 bases, V lost 4 bases, and 7 bases had no gene match. The germline CDR1 and CDR2 sequences are SGHRS and YFSETQ. The CDR3 sequence is 16 residues long. The CDR3 loop is CASSQGTVGSGNTIYF. The CDR3 DNA follows: TGCGCCAGCAGCCAAGGGACAGTGGGCTCTGGAAACACCATATATTTT.

The rearrangement uses TRBV5-6 and TRBJ2-2; TRBD1 matches at 7 bases. This CDR3 has 15 amino acids. J lost 3 bases, V lost 6 bases, and 8 bases had no gene match. Per the germline V gene, CDR1 is SGHDT and CDR2 is YYEEEE. CDR3: CASNLQGFDTGELFF. The CDR3 DNA reads TGTGCCAGCAACTTACAGGGGTTCGACACCGGGGAGCTGTTTTTT.

In this sample, this clone turned up a few times. This sequence joins TRBV4-1 and TRBJ2-2, with 7 bases fitting TRBD2. CDR3 length equals 14 residues. The V and J ends lost 4 bases and 7 bases, in that order; junction bases with no gene match: 6. Germline assignment: CDR1 MGHRA and CDR2 YSYEKL. The CDR3 is CASSPSGDGGELFF. For the CDR3, the DNA is TGCGCCAGCAGCCCAAGCGGGGATGGCGGGGAGCTGTTTTTT.

The gene calls are TRBV3-1 (or the pseudogene TRBV3-2) and TRBJ1-1; no definite D call. This CDR3 comprises 12 residues. Germline V gene data show CDR1 as LGHDT and CDR2 as YNNKEL (reference sequence). V was cut by 2 bases and J by 5 bases, with 6 bases left in between. In DNA form, the CDR3 reads TGTGCCAGCAGCCAACGGGAAACTGAAGCTTTCTTT. Encoded protein: CASSQRETEAFF.

V and J are TRBV9 and TRBJ2-1; TRBD2 agrees at 8 bases. With V trimmed by 1 base and J by 5 bases, 2 bases remained unmatched. The CDR3 is 14 amino acids. CDR1 is SGDLS, CDR2 YYNGEE, per germline. The CDR3 region has the DNA TGTGCCAGCAGCGTACTAGCGGGTCACAATGAGCAGTTCTTC. Translation: CASSVLAGHNEQFF.

In its sample, this clone was seen once. The J gene is TRBJ1-6, the V gene TRBV27; the D is unclear. This CDR3 has 15 amino acids. CDR1 MNHEY and CDR2 SMNVEV come from the germline V gene (reference sequence). The germline V and J ends were trimmed by 10 bases and 7 bases, with 20 bases remaining between them. For the CDR3, the DNA is TGTGCCACCCACTCCGTCGGGTACCTGAATTCACCCCTCCACTTT. It yields the protein CATHSVGYLNSPLHF.

The chain combines TRBV29-1 with TRBJ1-2; the D gene is possibly TRBD1 (6 bases). V lost 1 base and J 2 bases, leaving 14 bases between the germline ends. The CDR3 contains 15 residues. Germline-derived CDR1 and CDR2 are SQVTM and ANQGSEA. DNA for the CDR3: TGCAGCGTTGAAGCGACAGGCTCCTCAAACTATGGCTACACCTTC. This translates into CSVEATGSSNYGYTF.